The 3 T cell receptor beta chains in this list originate from one sample, sequenced in a study of T cells in Graves' hyperthyroidism and ophthalmopathy. RNA transcripts served as the template for amplifying TCR beta CDR3 regions. The HTBI primer set was used in a first-round RT-PCR of the TCR CDR3. TCRdb redid the calling of the multiplex PCR reads with MiXCR, one entry per CDR3 protein. The repertoire holds around 300,000 distinct CDR3 sequences, about 13% seen once, with 30% to 35% in the top ten. The sample taken for sequencing was blood. The source is a woman in her 40s with Graves' ophthalmopathy.

This clonotype was seen at least ten times. The CDR3 protein is CSARVVNEQFF. CDR3 coding DNA: TGCAGTGCTAGAGTCGTCAATGAGCAGTTCTTC. The chain employs TRBV20-1 and TRBJ2-1; D not certain. Per the germline V gene, CDR1 is DFQATT and CDR2 is SNEGSKA (reference sequence). This CDR3 region has 11 residues. Between the trimmed V and J ends, which lost 1 base and 6 bases, there was a span of 4 bases.

In this sample, this clonotype turned up many times. V and J are TRBV27 and TRBJ1-2; 10 bases agree with TRBD1. J gave up 10 bases and V 1 base, and 6 bases lay outside the gene matches. This CDR3 has 14 residues. The germline gives CDR1 MNHEY, CDR2 SMNVEV (reference sequence). The CDR3: CASSLLGDRGSYTF. For the CDR3, the DNA is TGTGCCAGCAGTTTATTGGGGGACAGGGGATCCTACACCTTC.

The V gene is TRBV3-1, the J gene TRBJ1-2; D is unclear. The germline gives CDR1 LGHDT, CDR2 YNNKEL (reference sequence). Trimming stripped 7 bases from V and 6 bases from J, with 18 bases between. The CDR3 extends over 14 amino acids. CDR3 bases: TGTGCCAGCACCTATTCGGGAGGACGGGATGGCTACACCTTC. Residues: CASTYSGGRDGYTF. Complete variable domain (other parts from reference TRBV3-1 and TRBJ1-2): DTAVSQTPKYLVTQMGNDKSIKCEQNLGHDTMYWYKQDSKKFLKIMFSYNNKELIINETVPNRFSPKSPDKAHLNLHINSLELGDSAVYFCASTYSGGRDGYTFGSGTRLTVV.